Included here is one TCR beta chain sequence, with context. This record belongs to a study of cytomegalovirus exposure and HLA in healthy donors. PCR amplification relied on 60 Vbeta primers (plus 13 Jbeta primers). Here immunoSEQ multiplex PCR was the method, and the copy in TCRdb shows in-frame clones only, minus some. The repertoire holds approximately 140,000 clones, with approximately 79% as singletons. The J segment lost 14 bases and the V segment lost 4 bases, leaving 9 bases of the junction unmatched. The CDR3 totals 14 residues. Germline CDR1 reads SGHTA; CDR2 reads FQGNSA. The receptor was isolated from a man between 18 and 35 years old in good health and CMV-seronegative. V is TRBV7-2 and J is TRBJ2-1; 12 bases fit TRBD1. Sequenced material: PBMCs. CDR3 loop: CASSSQGTGGVKFF. CDR3 nucleotide sequence: TGTGCCAGCAGCTCTCAAGGGACAGGGGGCGTTAAGTTCTTC.